The clone carrying this T cell receptor (beta chain) was observed a handful of times. The antigen remains unidentified. Each CDR3 protein is one row after TCRdb ran MiXCR on the 5' RACE reads. The table has about 350,000 distinct CDR3 sequences, around 30% seen once. The sample originates from a study of T-cell memory formation after mild COVID-19. The study, taken as a whole, reports: Contracting clones from day 15 to 85 showed balanced CD4/CD8; later expanders favored CD4+.

CDR3 length equals 15 residues. Trimming cost V 2 bases and J 1 base, with 12 bases left between them. The germline gives CDR1 LGHNA, CDR2 YSLEER. The receptor was isolated from an adult woman who had mild COVID-19 (a few samples of this study predate the infection). Cell type and time point are not known. Material for sequencing was PBMCs or a T cell subset sorted from them (not recorded which). V usage is TRBV4-3 and J usage is TRBJ2-7; possibly TRBD2 for D (6 bases). In DNA, the CDR3 is TGCGCCAGCAGCCAATTGGGGACTTCTTCCTACGAGCAGTACTTC. This encodes CASSQLGTSSYEQYF.